The clone carrying this T cell receptor beta chain occurred a few times. As yet, its antigen is unknown. These data originate in a study of T-cell reconstitution after alpha-beta-depleted transplantation in children. General study results and limits: Day-60 TCRbeta diversity that was high in some patients was derived from surviving recipient T cells and thymic progenitors. At the one-year point after transplant, T-cell counts and TCRbeta diversity were found to come mostly from T cells that had been newly produced. As was reported, about two months after transplant, alpha-beta T cells came from several hundred expanded graft clones.

Researchers prepared the TCRbeta library using unique molecular identifiers, the study reports. TCRdb redid the calling of the PCR reads with MiXCR, one entry per CDR3 protein. The table has 750,000 to 950,000 distinct CDR3 sequences, roughly 15% seen once; the top ten hold around 5%. This CDR3 region has 16 residues. Germline V gives CDR1 MGHRA, CDR2 YSYEKL. V dropped 1 base and J dropped 2 bases, with 15 bases sitting between them. The V gene is TRBV4-1, the J gene TRBJ2-7, with D perhaps TRBD1 (6 bases). The sequence came from a male patient under 18 who had a stem cell transplant for acute lymphoblastic leukemia, so the T cells may come from the graft donor. This sample comprised PBMCs, mostly from graft donor cells, obtained 360 days after TCRalphabeta/CD19-depleted stem cell transplant. The CDR3 bases are TGCGCCAGCAGCCAAGTGGGTCAGGGACAAACCTACGAGCAGTACTTC. Translated: CASSQVGQGQTYEQYF.